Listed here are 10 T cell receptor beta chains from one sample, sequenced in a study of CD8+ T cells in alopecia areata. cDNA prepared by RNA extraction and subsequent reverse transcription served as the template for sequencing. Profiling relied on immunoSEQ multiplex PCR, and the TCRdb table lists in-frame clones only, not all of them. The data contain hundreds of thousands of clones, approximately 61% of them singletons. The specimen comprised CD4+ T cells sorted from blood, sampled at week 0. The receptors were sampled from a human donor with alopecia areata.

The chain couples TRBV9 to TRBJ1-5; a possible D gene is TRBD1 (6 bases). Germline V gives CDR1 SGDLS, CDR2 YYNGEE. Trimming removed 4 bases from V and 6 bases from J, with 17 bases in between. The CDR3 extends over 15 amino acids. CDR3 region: CASSLTAGGGQPQHF. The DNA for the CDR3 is TGTGCCAGCAGCTTAACGGCGGGGGGCGGTCAGCCCCAGCATTTT.

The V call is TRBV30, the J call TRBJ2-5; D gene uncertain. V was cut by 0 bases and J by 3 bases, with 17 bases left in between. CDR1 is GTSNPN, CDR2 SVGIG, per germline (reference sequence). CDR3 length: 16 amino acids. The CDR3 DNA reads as TGTGCCTGGAGTGTAGAGGTTCCTAGTGGAAAAGAGACCCAGTACTTC. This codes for CAWSVEVPSGKETQYF.

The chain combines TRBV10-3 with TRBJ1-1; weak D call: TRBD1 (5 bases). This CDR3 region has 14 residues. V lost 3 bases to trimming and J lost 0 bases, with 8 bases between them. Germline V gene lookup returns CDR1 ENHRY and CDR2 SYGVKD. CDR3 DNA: TGTGCCATCAGTGAATGGGGGATGAACACTGAAGCTTTCTTT. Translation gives CAISEWGMNTEAFF.

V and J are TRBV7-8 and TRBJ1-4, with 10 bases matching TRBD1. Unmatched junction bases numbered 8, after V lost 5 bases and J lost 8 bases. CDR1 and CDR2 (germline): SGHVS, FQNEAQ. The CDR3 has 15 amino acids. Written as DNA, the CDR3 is TGTGCCAGCAGCCGACAGGGGGCGGTAGGAGAAAAACTGTTTTTT. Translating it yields CASSRQGAVGEKLFF.

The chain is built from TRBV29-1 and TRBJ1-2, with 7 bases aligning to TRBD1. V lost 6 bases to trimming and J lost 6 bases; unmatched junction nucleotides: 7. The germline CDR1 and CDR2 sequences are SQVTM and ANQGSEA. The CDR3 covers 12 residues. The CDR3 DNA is TGCAGCGTGCGACCAGGGGGGCATGGCTACACCTTC. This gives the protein CSVRPGGHGYTF.

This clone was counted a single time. The CDR3 DNA sequence: TGTGCCAGCAGCTTACTCCGCGGAAATTCACCCCTCCACTTT. Its translation: CASSLLRGNSPLHF. V gene TRBV7-2 combines with J gene TRBJ1-6; no firm D call. Trimming left V 2 bases short and J 7 bases short, with 9 bases between. The CDR3 is 14 amino acids. CDR1 SGHTA and CDR2 FQGNSA come from the germline V gene.

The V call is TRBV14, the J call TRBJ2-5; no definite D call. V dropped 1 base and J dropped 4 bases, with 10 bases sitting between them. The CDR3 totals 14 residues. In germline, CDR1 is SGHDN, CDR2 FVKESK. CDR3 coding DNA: TGTGCCAGCAGCCAAGGTTCGAGGTCAGAGACCCAGTACTTC. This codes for CASSQGSRSETQYF.

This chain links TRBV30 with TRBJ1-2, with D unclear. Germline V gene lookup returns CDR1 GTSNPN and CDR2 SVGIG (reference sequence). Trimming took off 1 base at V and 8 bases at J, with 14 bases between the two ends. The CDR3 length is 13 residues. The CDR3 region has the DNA TGTGCCTGGAGTGCCGCCTCTGGGTGGGGCTACACCTTC. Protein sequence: CAWSAASGWGYTF. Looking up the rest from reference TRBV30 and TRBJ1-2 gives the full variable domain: SQTIHQWPATLVQPVGSPLSLECTVEGTSNPNLYWYRQAAGRGLQLLFYSVGIGQISSEVPQNLSASRPQDRQFILSSKKLLLSDSGFYLCAWSAASGWGYTFGSGTRLTVV.

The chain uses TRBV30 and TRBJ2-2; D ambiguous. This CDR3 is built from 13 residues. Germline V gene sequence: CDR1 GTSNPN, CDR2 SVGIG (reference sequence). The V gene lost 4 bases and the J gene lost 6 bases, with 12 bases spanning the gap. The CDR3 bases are TGTGCCTGGACCCCGGCCTTCTCCGGGGAGCTGTTTTTT. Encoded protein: CAWTPAFSGELFF.

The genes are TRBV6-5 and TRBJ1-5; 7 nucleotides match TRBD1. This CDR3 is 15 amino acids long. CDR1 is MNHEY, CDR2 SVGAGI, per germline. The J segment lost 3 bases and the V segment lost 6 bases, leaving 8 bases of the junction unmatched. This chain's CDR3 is CASRSRDSDNQPQHF. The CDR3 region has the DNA TGTGCCAGCAGGTCCCGGGACAGCGACAATCAGCCCCAGCATTTT.